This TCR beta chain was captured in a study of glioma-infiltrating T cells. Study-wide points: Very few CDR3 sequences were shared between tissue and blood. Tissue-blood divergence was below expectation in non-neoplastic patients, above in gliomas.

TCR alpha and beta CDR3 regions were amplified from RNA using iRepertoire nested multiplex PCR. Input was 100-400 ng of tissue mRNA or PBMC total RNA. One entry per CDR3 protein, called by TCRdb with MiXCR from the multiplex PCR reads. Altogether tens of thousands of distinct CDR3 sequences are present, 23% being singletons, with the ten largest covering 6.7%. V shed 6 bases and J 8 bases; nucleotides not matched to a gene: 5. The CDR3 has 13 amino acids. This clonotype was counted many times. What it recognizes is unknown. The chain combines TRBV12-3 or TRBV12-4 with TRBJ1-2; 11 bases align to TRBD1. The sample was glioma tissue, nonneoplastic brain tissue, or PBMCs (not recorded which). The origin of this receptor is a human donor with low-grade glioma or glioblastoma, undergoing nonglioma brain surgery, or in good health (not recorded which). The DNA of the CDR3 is TGTGCCAGCAGCCGGACAGGGGGCGAGGGCTACACCTTC. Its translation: CASSRTGGEGYTF.